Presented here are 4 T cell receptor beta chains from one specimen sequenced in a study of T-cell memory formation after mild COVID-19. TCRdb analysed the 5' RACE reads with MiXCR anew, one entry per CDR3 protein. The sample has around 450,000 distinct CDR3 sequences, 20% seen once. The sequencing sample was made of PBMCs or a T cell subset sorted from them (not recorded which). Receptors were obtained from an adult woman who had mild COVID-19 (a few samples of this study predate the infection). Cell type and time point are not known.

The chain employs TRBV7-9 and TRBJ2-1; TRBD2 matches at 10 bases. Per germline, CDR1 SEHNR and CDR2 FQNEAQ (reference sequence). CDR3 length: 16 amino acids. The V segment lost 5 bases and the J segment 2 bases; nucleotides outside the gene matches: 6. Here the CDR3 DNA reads TGTGCCAGCAGCATCTATAGCGGGGGGCCCTACAATGAGCAGTTCTTC. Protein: CASSIYSGGPYNEQFF.

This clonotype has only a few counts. CDR3 nucleotide sequence: TGCGCCAGCAGCTTGGATCCGGTCTCCTATAATTCACCCCTCCACTTT. It is translated as CASSLDPVSYNSPLHF. The chain employs TRBV5-1 and TRBJ1-6; no reliable D call. This CDR3 has 16 residues. Germline assignment: CDR1 SGHRS and CDR2 YFSETQ. V was clipped by 0 bases and J by 0 bases, with 7 bases between them.

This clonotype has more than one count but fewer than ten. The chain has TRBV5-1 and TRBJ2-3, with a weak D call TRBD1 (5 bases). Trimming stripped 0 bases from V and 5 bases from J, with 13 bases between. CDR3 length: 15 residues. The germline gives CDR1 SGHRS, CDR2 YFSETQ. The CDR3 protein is CASSLAGRVKDTQYF. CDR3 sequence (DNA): TGCGCCAGCAGCTTGGCGGGCAGGGTTAAAGATACGCAGTATTTT.

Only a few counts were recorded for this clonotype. This CDR3 is CASSGPERESETQYF. The CDR3 region has the DNA TGTGCCAGCAGCGGCCCCGAGAGGGAAAGTGAGACCCAGTACTTC. This chain links TRBV11-2 with TRBJ2-5, with D perhaps matching TRBD2 (5 bases). This CDR3 contains 15 residues. Trimming took 5 bases from V and 5 from J, leaving 18 bases between them. CDR1 is SGHAT and CDR2 is FQNNGV in the germline V gene.